A single sample is the source of the 23 T cell receptor beta chains below, sequenced in a study of T cell responses to AZD1222 COVID-19 vaccine. Measured with immunoSEQ multiplex PCR; TCRdb has only the in-frame clones, and not every one. The sample holds about 56,000 clones, roughly 88% seen once. The source material was peripheral blood, sampled on day 0 of AZD1222 vaccination. Receptor source: an adult in good health.

This chain joins TRBV7-9 and TRBJ2-1; 8 positions match TRBD2. V shed 5 bases, J shed 5 bases, and the junction held 2 bases outside the gene matches. This CDR3 is 13 amino acids long. CDR1 SEHNR and CDR2 FQNEAQ come from the germline V gene (reference sequence). This CDR3 reads CASSPLADNEQFF. CDR3 sequence (DNA): TGTGCCAGCAGCCCACTAGCGGACAATGAGCAGTTCTTC.

With regard to this clone: The sample contains more than one DNA sequence encoding this CDR3. The chain uses TRBV7-2 and TRBJ1-1; no firm D call. Trimming left V 5 bases short and J 1 base short, with 8 bases between. Germline V gene lookup returns CDR1 SGHTA and CDR2 FQGNSA. The CDR3 extends over 13 amino acids. The CDR3 region has the DNA TGTGCCAGCAGCCTGAACAGGAACACTGAAGCTTTCTTT. This gives the protein CASSLNRNTEAFF.

This chain joins TRBV9 and TRBJ2-1; 10 nucleotides agree with TRBD2. Germline lookup yields CDR1 SGDLS and CDR2 YYNGEE. This CDR3 comprises 15 residues. The ends lost 6 bases at V and 1 base at J; junction bases unmatched: 4. The DNA for the CDR3 is TGTGCCAGCACCCTTAGCGGGAGGTCCTACAATGAGCAGTTCTTC. This gives the protein CASTLSGRSYNEQFF.

The V call is TRBV11-2, the J call TRBJ1-2; D ambiguous. This CDR3 comprises 13 residues. Trimming cost V 1 base and J 3 bases, with 6 bases left between them. Germline values: CDR1 SGHAT, CDR2 FQNNGV. The CDR3 here is CASSLGRDYGYTF. In nucleotides, the CDR3 is TGTGCCAGCAGCTTAGGTCGGGACTATGGCTACACCTTC.

The V and J genes are TRBV7-9 and TRBJ1-4; unclear D gene. V was clipped by 4 bases and J by 0 bases, with 6 bases between them. CDR1 SEHNR and CDR2 FQNEAQ come from the germline V gene (reference sequence). This CDR3 contains 14 residues. The CDR3 region is CASSYHPTNEKLFF. In DNA form, the CDR3 reads TGTGCCAGCAGCTACCATCCAACTAATGAAAAACTGTTTTTT.

V gene TRBV6-5 combines with J gene TRBJ1-2; 7 nucleotides align to TRBD1. CDR1 and CDR2 (germline): MNHEY, SVGAGI. V dropped 5 bases and J dropped 8; count of bases not matched to a gene: 8. The CDR3 is 13 residues long. CDR3 sequence (DNA): TGTGCCAGCAGTCCTTCGACAGGGTCCGGCTACACCTTC. It codes for CASSPSTGSGYTF.

V is TRBV24-1 and J is TRBJ1-2, with D perhaps matching TRBD1 (5 bases). Per germline, CDR1 KGHDR and CDR2 SFDVKD. Between the trimmed V and J ends, which lost 4 bases and 7 bases, there was a span of 12 bases. This CDR3 has 13 amino acids. CDR3 protein: CATSDLQGSGYTF. The CDR3 nucleotides are TGTGCCACCAGTGACCTTCAGGGAAGTGGCTACACCTTC.

The J gene is TRBJ2-7, the V gene TRBV15; TRBD1 matches at 8 bases. Per the germline V gene, CDR1 is LNHNV and CDR2 is YYDKDF (reference sequence). CDR3 length: 16 residues. The ends lost 0 bases at V and 2 bases at J; junction bases unmatched: 6. CDR3 nucleotide sequence: TGTGCCACCAGCAGAGAAATCGGACAGGGTCCCTACGAGCAGTACTTC. It specifies CATSREIGQGPYEQYF.

The V call is TRBV9, the J call TRBJ2-3; D not certain. CDR3 length equals 15 residues. V gave up 0 bases and J gave up 5 bases, with 13 bases separating them. Germline V gene data show CDR1 as SGDLS and CDR2 as YYNGEE. In nucleotides, the CDR3 is TGTGCCAGCAGCGTAGGGGTTGGTGCAGTAGATACGCAGTATTTT. Protein product: CASSVGVGAVDTQYF.

In nucleotides, the CDR3 is TGTGCCAGTAGATCCGGACAGGGGGCATGGGGCACTGAAGCTTTCTTT. This translates into CASRSGQGAWGTEAFF. V usage is TRBV19 and J usage is TRBJ1-1; TRBD1 matches at 11 bases. The CDR3 runs 16 residues. V was pared by 6 bases and J by 4 bases, with 10 bases of the junction left unmatched. Germline values: CDR1 LNHDA, CDR2 SQIVND (reference sequence).

This clone was picked up a small number of times. The gene calls are TRBV27 and TRBJ2-5, with D hard to call. The germline V and J ends were trimmed by 4 bases and 3 bases, with 15 bases remaining between them. Germline CDR1 and CDR2: MNHEY and SMNVEV (reference sequence). The CDR3 has 15 residues. The CDR3 here is CASSSLSGRKETQYF. The CDR3 DNA reads TGTGCCAGCAGTTCCCTCTCTGGCAGAAAAGAGACCCAGTACTTC.

This sequence joins TRBV19 and TRBJ2-5, with D possibly matching TRBD2 (5 bases). The V and J ends lost 5 bases and 1 base respectively, with 8 bases between them. Looked up from germline, CDR1 is LNHDA and CDR2 is SQIVND (reference sequence). The length of the CDR3 is 13 residues. The CDR3 DNA is TGTGCCAGTAGTCGGGGATCCCAAGAGACCCAGTACTTC. The encoded protein is CASSRGSQETQYF. The complete variable domain, with remaining parts taken from reference TRBV19 and TRBJ2-5, reads DGGITQSPKYLFRKEGQNVTLSCEQNLNHDAMYWYRQDPGQGLRLIYYSQIVNDFQKGDIAEGYSVSREKKESFPLTVTSAQKNPTAFYLCASSRGSQETQYFGPGTRLLVL.

The V and J genes are TRBV27 and TRBJ1-2; maybe TRBD1 (6 bases). This CDR3 is 15 amino acids long. The germline V and J ends were trimmed by 3 bases and 5 bases, with 16 bases remaining between them. The germline CDR1 and CDR2 sequences are MNHEY and SMNVEV (reference sequence). CDR3 region: CASSFMAGAGYGYTF. The DNA of the CDR3 is TGTGCCAGCAGTTTTATGGCAGGGGCGGGGTATGGCTACACCTTC.

The chain couples TRBV5-6 to TRBJ2-7, with D possibly TRBD2 on 6 matching bases. This CDR3 has 15 residues. The germline V gene has CDR1 SGHDT and CDR2 YYEEEE. With 6 bases removed from V and 0 bases from J, the gap between germline ends came to 16 bases. The CDR3 DNA reads as TGTGCCAGCAACTCATTGGGGGAGGTCTCCTACGAGCAGTACTTC. Translating gives CASNSLGEVSYEQYF. Based on the CDR3 plus reference TRBV5-6 and TRBJ2-7, the full variable domain is DAGVTQSPTHLIKTRGQQVTLRCSPKSGHDTVSWYQQALGQGPQFIFQYYEEEERQRGNFPDRFSGHQFPNYSSELNVNALLLGDSALYLCASNSLGEVSYEQYFGPGTRLTVT.

The chain couples TRBV7-8 to TRBJ2-1, with 8 bases matching TRBD2. V was clipped by 1 base and J by 6 bases; unmatched bases: 8. The CDR3 runs to 16 residues. CDR1 SGHVS and CDR2 FQNEAQ come from the germline V gene. The CDR3 is CASSLVGRLAGNEQFF. In DNA form, the CDR3 reads TGTGCCAGCAGCTTAGTTGGGCGGCTAGCGGGCAATGAGCAGTTCTTC.

The chain uses TRBV4-1 and TRBJ2-1; TRBD2 agrees at 7 bases. There are 15 residues in the CDR3. Unmatched junction bases numbered 14, after V lost 6 bases and J lost 9 bases. The germline V gene encodes CDR1 MGHRA and CDR2 YSYEKL. The CDR3 coding sequence is TGCGCCAGCAGTCTAAGCGGACTAGTGGCTGGTGAGCAGTTCTTC. Translated, it gives CASSLSGLVAGEQFF.

The chain recombines TRBV11-3 with TRBJ2-7; 7 nucleotides align to TRBD1. In germline, CDR1 is SGHNT, CDR2 YENEEA. Losses at the gene ends were 5 bases for V and 3 bases for J; bases not matched to a gene: 10. This CDR3 contains 15 residues. The CDR3 coding sequence is TGTGCCAGCAGCCCGAGACAGGGAAACTACTACGAGCAGTACTTC. Protein product: CASSPRQGNYYEQYF. The whole variable domain, remainder taken from reference TRBV11-3 and TRBJ2-7, is EAGVVQSPRYKIIEKKQPVAFWCNPISGHNTLYWYLQNLGQGPELLIRYENEEAVDDSQLPKDRFSAERLKGVDSTLKIQPAELGDSAVYLCASSPRQGNYYEQYFGPGTRLTVT.

The rearrangement joins TRBV9 to TRBJ2-7, with TRBD2 matching 11 bases. This CDR3 is built from 17 residues. Germline V gives CDR1 SGDLS, CDR2 YYNGEE. Losses at the gene ends were 4 bases for V and 2 bases for J; bases not matched to a gene: 11. CDR3 bases: TGTGCCAGCAGCCGAACTCGGACTAGCGGGCGTGCCTACGAGCAGTACTTC. Its protein product is CASSRTRTSGRAYEQYF.

V gene TRBV2 combines with J gene TRBJ1-3; TRBD1 might be the D (6 bases). CDR1 and CDR2 from the germline V gene are SNHLY and FYNNEI. This CDR3 contains 14 residues. Trimming cost V 7 bases and J 0 bases, with 10 bases left between them. The CDR3 coding sequence is TGTGCCAGCACGGGACATCTCTCTGGAAACACCATATATTTT. Amino acids: CASTGHLSGNTIYF.

Notes on this clone: A read error may produce the germline difference seen at one junction end. The chain joins TRBV7-7 to TRBJ2-1, with TRBD2 matching 8 bases. The CDR3 is 16 amino acids. Germline values: CDR1 SSHAT, CDR2 FNYEAQ (reference sequence). In nucleotides, the CDR3 is TGTGCTAGCAGCCCCCGATTAGCGGGGACTTACAATGAGCAGTTCTTC. It codes for CASSPRLAGTYNEQFF.

The chain joins TRBV27 to TRBJ2-3; 7 bases are shared with TRBD2. This CDR3 is 14 amino acids long. Unmatched junction bases numbered 3, after V lost 3 bases and J lost 3 bases. The germline V gene encodes CDR1 MNHEY and CDR2 SMNVEV (reference sequence). In DNA form, the CDR3 reads TGTGCCAGCAGTTTGACTAGCCCTACAGATACGCAGTATTTT. This sequence encodes CASSLTSPTDTQYF.

The genes are TRBV10-3 and TRBJ1-2; D perhaps matches TRBD1 (5 bases). Germline V gene sequence: CDR1 ENHRY, CDR2 SYGVKD. V shed 2 bases and J shed 12 bases, with 16 bases lying between them. This CDR3 region has 13 residues. CDR3 sequence: CAISENGREYNTF. The CDR3 coding sequence is TGTGCCATCAGTGAGAATGGCAGGGAGTACAACACCTTC.

As DNA, the CDR3 is TGTGCCAGCAGCGCGGGACTAGCGGGAGCCCTGGGGGAGACCCAGTACTTC. Its protein product is CASSAGLAGALGETQYF. The rearrangement joins TRBV9 to TRBJ2-5; 14 positions agree with TRBD2. The CDR3 runs to 17 residues. Germline-derived CDR1 and CDR2 are SGDLS and YYNGEE. V lost 3 bases to trimming and J lost 5 bases; unmatched junction nucleotides: 9.